This T cell receptor beta chain was sequenced in a study of cytomegalovirus exposure and HLA in healthy donors. Germline V gene data show CDR1 as WSHSY and CDR2 as SAAADI. The V and J ends lost 9 bases and 4 bases respectively, with 18 bases between them. The CDR3 runs 15 residues. Primers included in the PCR were 60 Vbeta and 13 Jbeta primers. Only in-frame clones appear in the TCRdb table, and some are missing; sequencing was by immunoSEQ multiplex PCR. This sample has approximately 200,000 clones; 82% occur once, and the top ten carry 6.5%. Sequencing was done on a sample of PBMCs. The rearrangement links TRBV10-2 to TRBJ2-2, with D perhaps TRBD2 (6 bases). The TCR sequence derives from a woman between 45 and 60 years old in good health and CMV-seropositive. The CDR3 spells CASRTSGGGTGELFF. The CDR3 nucleotides are TGCGCCAGTAGGACTTCCGGGGGAGGCACCGGGGAGCTGTTTTTT.